This is a list of T cell receptor beta chains from one sample in a study of blood T cells in healthy people across ages. TCRdb reanalysed the 5' RACE reads using MiXCR and keeps one entry per CDR3 protein. The sample yields some 1,800,000 distinct CDR3 sequences, about 39% seen once. Material: blood. Receptors originate from a human donor in good health. Both conserved end residues are trimmed from each CDR3. Fields, in order: J gene, clone size, V gene, CDR3 protein. The size of a clone is reported for some rows only, either as once, few or many, or as a class for expanded clones.

>TRBJ2-5|.|TRBV6-5
ASSYGLTGRVRETQY
>TRBJ2-7|.|TRBV7-2
ASSPSTGNFYEQY
>TRBJ1-5|.|TRBV20-1
SARSVPSGSNQPQH
>TRBJ1-1|.|TRBV6-6
ASTRDLLYTEAF
>TRBJ1-5|.|TRBV15
ATSVRNNQPQH
>TRBJ1-4|.|TRBV2
ASTGDPLIKLF
>TRBJ2-3|few|TRBV9
ASSVGDRSTDTQY
>TRBJ2-3|few|TRBV9
ASSVGRASGRDTQY
>TRBJ2-1|.|TRBV5-6
ASSILSRGISEQF
>TRBJ2-7|few|TRBV3-1
ASSRHRDRESYEQY
>TRBJ2-5|few|TRBV28
ASTNLGTSQETQY
>TRBJ2-3|.|TRBV20-1
SASNLAGGTDTQY
>TRBJ1-2|.|TRBV10-3
AIRQGYGYT
>TRBJ2-7|few|TRBV5-5
ASSLVGLAGVSSYEQY
>TRBJ2-5|.|TRBV7-2
ASSLVLGQGIEETQY
>TRBJ1-5|.|TRBV6-5
ANSYAPTRSNQPQH
>TRBJ2-3|many|TRBV20-1
SAPDRARTTDTQY
>TRBJ2-5|once|TRBV19
ASSILSGRYQETQY
>TRBJ1-2|.|TRBV5-1
ASSLNAAQGNYGYT
>TRBJ2-7|.|TRBV4-1
ASSHLGRGQSRNRSYEQY
>TRBJ2-3|.|TRBV12-3/TRBV12-4
ASSPNHFDTQY
>TRBJ2-6|few|TRBV9
ASSTRTGGGLGANVLT
>TRBJ1-5|few|TRBV6-6
ASSYSNSGVQPQH
>TRBJ1-5|.|TRBV6-2/TRBV6-3
ASNKDDVGNQPQH
>TRBJ2-7|.|TRBV9
ASSPEGQWGNYEQY
>TRBJ2-7|few|TRBV28
ASSQAFMVVYEQY
>TRBJ2-3|.|TRBV5-1
ASSLEAPGSMGDTQY
>TRBJ1-6|few|TRBV6-6
ASSSSSYNSPLH
>TRBJ1-2|few|TRBV20-1
SATGGGHGYT
>TRBJ2-1|.|TRBV5-1
ASRNGTSREQF
>TRBJ2-1|few|TRBV6-5
ASIKRREFYNEQF
>TRBJ2-4|.|TRBV11-3
ASSHTRDSLAKNIQY
>TRBJ2-5|.|TRBV28
ASSRTDRQETQY
>TRBJ2-6|.|TRBV7-3
ASSFRQGARSGTNVLT
>TRBJ2-1|.|TRBV28
ASRTRLAGKQF
>TRBJ2-1|.|TRBV7-2
ASRFDPTGEQF
>TRBJ1-2|.|TRBV6-5
ASSYSIRGAAEGYT
>TRBJ2-2|.|TRBV4-2
ASSQEPSGELF
>TRBJ2-3|few|TRBV5-1
ASSLVGVRDTQY
>TRBJ1-2|.|TRBV7-2
ASSAYFQAGYT
>TRBJ1-2|.|TRBV20-1
SARVPSDRRNGYT
>TRBJ1-3|.|TRBV18
ASSPRAGPFSGNTIY
>TRBJ1-2|few|TRBV29-1
SVPIPGKGGYT
>TRBJ2-5|.|TRBV18
ASSPSGEFETQY
>TRBJ2-1|few|TRBV12-3/TRBV12-4
ASSIGLVGEQF
>TRBJ2-1|.|TRBV28
ASSFPGLGEQF
>TRBJ1-2|.|TRBV6-6
ASGYDPVLYGYT
>TRBJ2-3|.|TRBV7-3
ASTRDRIWFTDAQY
>TRBJ1-2|.|TRBV19
ASSIRDYYT
>TRBJ2-1|few|TRBV20-1
SARDHYNEQF
>TRBJ2-1|.|TRBV13
ASSPRVLASDEQF
>TRBJ1-4|.|TRBV10-3
AISEAATATNEKLF